Sequencing of this TCR beta chain was carried out in a study of control samples from healthy donors and cancer patients (dated by TCRdb to 2018 to 2021). V is pruned by 6 bases and J by 3 bases, leaving 7 bases of the junction without a gene match. The CDR3 goes from the cysteine to the phenylalanine over 15 residues. Here the CDR3 DNA is all that survives: 45 bases in frame from base 1. In the germline V gene (reference sequence), CDR1 corresponds to LNHDA and CDR2 to SQIVND. With regard to this clone: Its antigen is still unknown. No quality values exist for individual bases; no much larger clone is one base distant.

Receptor libraries were prepared by the immunoSEQ multiplex PCR assay. TCRdb's version of the immuneACCESS table is confined to in-frame rearrangements and falls short of the full clone set. An unresolved V gene accounts for under half of the shortfall where checked; the remainder is of unknown origin. The sample table shows 150,000 to 200,000 clones, and around 94% are seen once. Of the sample, about 1.5% is held by the ten largest clones. The sequence came from a woman aged 18-35 years in good health. The rearrangement joined TRBV19 to TRBJ1-1; 10 junctional bases match TRBD1. What was sequenced was blood. At the DNA level, the sequence is TGTGCCAGTAGCAGACAGGGGGCTATTGACACTGAAGCTTTCTTT. This sequence encodes CASSRQGAIDTEAFF.